Reported below is one T cell receptor beta chain. Its antigen is not known. Between the trimmed V and J ends, which lost 7 bases and 6 bases, there was a span of 16 bases. CDR3 length equals 14 residues. Per germline, CDR1 LNHDA and CDR2 SQIVND (reference sequence). These data originate in a study of T cell responses to AZD1222 COVID-19 vaccine. The assay was immunoSEQ multiplex PCR, and TCRdb's table has in-frame clones only and misses some. Of roughly 140,000 clones detected, 88% appear once; the ten largest clones hold around 2.2%. General study points: Spike as a whole was targeted by vaccine-associated CD4 TCRs, dominant at 160-218 and 743-854. It should be noted that donors were predominantly white British and more often female, and clonal diversity was possibly underestimated.

The chain joins TRBV19 to TRBJ1-5, with TRBD1 as a possible D gene (5 bases). The sequencing here drew on peripheral blood, taken on day 0 of AZD1222 vaccination. The TCR originated in an adult in good health. The CDR3 DNA sequence: TGTGCCAGTACCGGTGGTTGGGGGAGTCAGCCCCAGCATTTT. This translates into CASTGGWGSQPQHF.